Each of the 30 T cell receptor beta chains below was sequenced from the same sample in a study of blood T cell repertoires in COVID-19. Produced via immunoSEQ multiplex PCR; TCRdb's table is partial and in-frame only. The sample has 300,000 to 350,000 clones, approximately 89% seen once; the top ten hold about 4.7%. The sample consisted of PBMCs or T cells enriched from blood (not recorded which). These receptors were taken from a young man who had recovered from COVID-19.

The V call is TRBV20-1, the J call TRBJ2-7, with 8 positions matching TRBD1. CDR3 length equals 14 residues. V shed 5 bases and J 5 bases; nucleotides not matched to a gene: 11. The germline CDR1 and CDR2 sequences are DFQATT and SNEGSKA (reference sequence). As DNA, the CDR3 is TGCAGTGCTCGTGGGACAGGTGAAATCGACGAGCAGTACTTC. Its protein is CSARGTGEIDEQYF.

The chain uses TRBV11-2 and TRBJ1-6; possibly TRBD1 for D (6 bases). The germline V gene has CDR1 SGHAT and CDR2 FQNNGV. This CDR3 comprises 18 residues. V shed 5 bases and J shed 6 bases, with 23 bases lying between them. CDR3 bases: TGTGCCAGCAGCCCTTACCCTCCAGGGGTGAATCGTAATTCACCCCTCCACTTT. This codes for CASSPYPPGVNRNSPLHF.

This chain links TRBV7-9 with TRBJ2-7, with 7 nucleotides matching TRBD2. Germline lookup yields CDR1 SEHNR and CDR2 FQNEAQ (reference sequence). After removal of 3 bases from V and 3 bases from J, the junction contained 5 bases not matched to a gene. The CDR3 sequence is 14 residues long. In DNA, the CDR3 is TGTGCCAGCAGCTTGGCGGGGGAGAACTACGAGCAGTACTTC. This gives the protein CASSLAGENYEQYF.

The chain employs TRBV30 and TRBJ2-1, with D perhaps TRBD1 (5 bases). The CDR3 runs to 17 residues. Germline lookup yields CDR1 GTSNPN and CDR2 SVGIG (reference sequence). V lost 3 bases, J lost 3 bases, and 21 bases lay in between. CDR3 coding DNA: TGTGCCTGGAGCTTGTCGAAGGGCCAGGGATTCTACAATGAGCAGTTCTTC. Encoded protein: CAWSLSKGQGFYNEQFF.

The chain recombines TRBV10-3 with TRBJ1-5, with D unresolved. V was cut by 3 bases and J by 5 bases, with 14 bases left in between. CDR3 length: 15 amino acids. Germline V gene data show CDR1 as ENHRY and CDR2 as SYGVKD. The CDR3 region is CAISDGGGGYQPQHF. Here the CDR3 DNA reads TGTGCCATCAGTGACGGCGGCGGCGGGTATCAGCCCCAGCATTTT.

The chain couples TRBV5-1 to TRBJ2-5, with 11 bases identical to TRBD1. There are 14 residues in the CDR3. In germline, CDR1 is SGHRS, CDR2 YFSETQ. V lost 6 bases to trimming and J lost 5 bases; unmatched junction nucleotides: 6. In nucleotides, the CDR3 is TGCGCCAGCACCCCCGGGACAGGGGGGGAGACCCAGTACTTC. Protein product: CASTPGTGGETQYF.

In this sample, this clone turned up a few times. The rearrangement uses TRBV19 and TRBJ1-6; no clear D. The CDR3 has 11 amino acids. Germline V lookup: CDR1 LNHDA, CDR2 SQIVND (reference sequence). V lost 7 bases to trimming and J lost 10 bases, with 8 bases between them. Here the CDR3 reads CASTLVSPLHF. Here the CDR3 DNA reads TGTGCCAGTACACTGGTCTCACCCCTCCACTTT.

This chain links TRBV4-1 with TRBJ2-7; a weak D match, TRBD2 (5 bases). The CDR3 runs to 15 residues. Germline assignment: CDR1 MGHRA and CDR2 YSYEKL. Trimming cost V 2 bases and J 1 base, with 12 bases left between them. CDR3 DNA: TGCGCCAGCAGCCAAATGCGGGCAGCGTCCTACGAGCAGTACTTC. This codes for CASSQMRAASYEQYF.

V and J are TRBV7-9 and TRBJ1-1; 9 nucleotides align to TRBD1. CDR1 is SEHNR, CDR2 FQNEAQ, per germline (reference sequence). V shed 5 bases, J shed 4 bases, and the junction held 8 bases outside the gene matches. The CDR3 spans 15 residues. Written as DNA, the CDR3 is TGTGCCAGCAGCCCAACAGGGGGCTGGGGCACTGAAGCTTTCTTT. Translation gives CASSPTGGWGTEAFF.

V gene TRBV15 combines with J gene TRBJ1-4; tentative D call: TRBD1 (5 bases). The V and J ends lost 5 bases and 5 bases respectively, with 12 bases between them. This CDR3 has 14 amino acids. Germline V gene data show CDR1 as LNHNV and CDR2 as YYDKDF (reference sequence). The CDR3 spells CATSHRRGNEKLFF. CDR3 nucleotide sequence: TGTGCCACCAGCCACCGACGGGGGAATGAAAAACTGTTTTTT.

J is TRBJ1-4 and V is TRBV28, with D perhaps TRBD1 (6 bases). The CDR3 consists of 16 residues. Germline lookup yields CDR1 MDHEN and CDR2 SYDVKM. Trimming took 10 bases from V and 1 from J, leaving 19 bases between them. CDR3 DNA: TGTGCCACCCGCGGACAGTTTGGGGGAACTAATGAAAAACTGTTTTTT. It specifies CATRGQFGGTNEKLFF.

The gene calls are TRBV10-3 and TRBJ2-1, with a weak D call TRBD1 (6 bases). The V end was cut by 4 bases, the J end by 4 bases, with 14 bases between. The CDR3 contains 15 residues. The germline V gene has CDR1 ENHRY and CDR2 SYGVKD. DNA of the CDR3: TGTGCCATCAGTGTGGGGGCAGGGGAATACAATGAGCAGTTCTTC. Its translation is CAISVGAGEYNEQFF.

The V and J genes are TRBV9 and TRBJ1-6, with 8 bases matching TRBD1. In germline, CDR1 is SGDLS, CDR2 YYNGEE. The CDR3 runs to 18 residues. With 10 bases clipped from V and 0 bases from J, the junction kept 15 bases outside the gene matches. Here the CDR3 reads CAGNLPGQVSSYNSPLHF. The CDR3, as DNA: TGTGCCGGCAACCTCCCGGGACAGGTTAGCTCCTATAATTCACCCCTCCACTTT.

The chain links TRBV27 to TRBJ1-5, with 8 bases fitting TRBD1. The CDR3 is made up of 15 amino acids. V trimming: 5 bases; J trimming: 4 bases; junction bases outside the gene matches: 7. CDR1 and CDR2 (germline): MNHEY, SMNVEV (reference sequence). This CDR3 reads CASSRQGFTNQPQHF. For the CDR3, the DNA is TGTGCCAGCAGTAGACAGGGGTTTACGAATCAGCCCCAGCATTTT.

The rearrangement joins TRBV7-9 to TRBJ2-7, with TRBD2 matching over 7 bases. The V segment lost 1 base and the J segment 6 bases; nucleotides outside the gene matches: 21. CDR3 size: 19 residues. Germline CDR1 reads SEHNR; CDR2 reads FQNEAQ (reference sequence). CDR3 loop: CASSLVFFGTTQPFSEQYF. CDR3 coding DNA: TGTGCCAGCAGCTTAGTATTTTTCGGGACTACCCAGCCGTTTAGCGAGCAGTACTTC. The variable domain in full, with the rest retrieved from reference TRBV7-9 and TRBJ2-7, is DTGVSQNPRHKITKRGQNVTFRCDPISEHNRLYWYRQTLGQGPEFLTYFQNEAQLEKSRLLSDRFSAERPKGSFSTLEIQRTEQGDSAMYLCASSLVFFGTTQPFSEQYFGPGTRLTVT.

V is TRBV7-8 and J is TRBJ1-3; TRBD1 matches at 7 bases. Trimming removed 4 bases from V and 0 bases from J; junction bases left unmatched: 6. CDR1 SGHVS and CDR2 FQNEAQ come from the germline V gene. This CDR3 spans 16 amino acids. CDR3 sequence (DNA): TGTGCCAGCAGCTCGCTAGGACAGGCCTCTGGAAACACCATATATTTT. Translated, it gives CASSSLGQASGNTIYF.

The chain uses TRBV7-9 and TRBJ2-1; D possibly corresponds to TRBD1 (6 bases). Germline V gene data show CDR1 as SEHNR and CDR2 as FQNEAQ (reference sequence). V lost 4 bases, J lost 0 bases, and 7 bases lay in between. The CDR3 spans 14 residues. The CDR3 coding sequence is TGTGCCAGCAGCTCGGACAGCTCCTACAATGAGCAGTTCTTC. It is translated as CASSSDSSYNEQFF.

The chain combines TRBV7-9 with TRBJ1-6, with D possibly being TRBD1 (5 bases). Between the trimmed V and J ends, which lost 8 bases and 6 bases, there was a span of 17 bases. The CDR3 spans 15 residues. CDR1 and CDR2 (germline): SEHNR, FQNEAQ (reference sequence). The CDR3, as DNA: TGTGCCAGCCAACCAAGGGGAACGGGTAATTCACCCCTCCACTTT. Its translation is CASQPRGTGNSPLHF.

The rearrangement uses TRBV28 and TRBJ2-3; 9 positions match TRBD1. The germline V gene encodes CDR1 MDHEN and CDR2 SYDVKM. The CDR3 runs 15 residues. The junction had 7 bases not matched to a gene; V was cut back by 6 bases and J by 3 bases. The CDR3 DNA sequence: TGTGCCAGCAGCCCAACAGGGGGCGGAACAGATACGCAGTATTTT. Its translation: CASSPTGGGTDTQYF.

CDR3 loop: CASSPRGLNYGYTF. For the CDR3, the DNA is TGTGCCAGCTCACCACGGGGACTTAACTATGGCTACACCTTC. J is TRBJ1-2 and V is TRBV18; maybe TRBD1 (5 bases). Trimming stripped 1 base from V and 1 base from J, with 7 bases between. Germline CDR1 reads KGHSH; CDR2 reads LQKENI. There are 14 residues in the CDR3.

The V gene is TRBV5-4, the J gene TRBJ2-7, with 7 bases aligning to TRBD2. V dropped 9 bases and J dropped 7; count of bases not matched to a gene: 4. Germline-derived CDR1 and CDR2 are SGHNT and YYREEE (reference sequence). This CDR3 is built from 10 residues. CDR3 in DNA: TGTGCCATTGGGGGGGGAGAGCAGTACTTC. Translation gives CAIGGGEQYF.

The chain has TRBV12-3 or TRBV12-4 and TRBJ2-7; weak D call: TRBD2 (6 bases). The CDR3 extends over 12 amino acids. V was shortened by 8 bases and J by 10 bases, with 18 bases between the two germline ends. The CDR3: CASPLRGSEQYF. The CDR3 DNA reads as TGTGCCAGCCCCTTGCGGGGTTCAGAACAGTACTTC.

V usage is TRBV14 and J usage is TRBJ2-2, with 9 bases lining up with TRBD2. This CDR3 has 14 amino acids. Losses at the gene ends were 6 bases for V and 3 bases for J; bases not matched to a gene: 2. Germline V gene data show CDR1 as SGHDN and CDR2 as FVKESK. CDR3 coding DNA: TGTGCCAGCAGAGGGACTAGCTACACCGGGGAGCTGTTTTTT. Translation: CASRGTSYTGELFF.

The rearrangement joins TRBV11-2 to TRBJ1-1; 7 nucleotides line up with TRBD1. Losses at the gene ends were 2 bases for V and 0 bases for J; bases not matched to a gene: 3. This CDR3 has 15 amino acids. CDR1 is SGHAT, CDR2 FQNNGV, per germline. In DNA form, the CDR3 reads TGTGCCAGCAGCTTAAGTCAGGGGGTGAACACTGAAGCTTTCTTT. Residues: CASSLSQGVNTEAFF. Looking up the rest from reference TRBV11-2 and TRBJ1-1 gives the full variable domain: EAGVAQSPRYKIIEKRQSVAFWCNPISGHATLYWYQQILGQGPKLLIQFQNNGVVDDSQLPKDRFSAERLKGVDSTLKIQPAKLEDSAVYLCASSLSQGVNTEAFFGQGTRLTVV.

Points on this clone: Other nucleotide sequences from this sample produce the same CDR3. The chain employs TRBV5-1 and TRBJ2-5; 7 bases are a match to TRBD1. Trimming cost V 2 bases and J 5 bases; bases outside gene matches: 6. Germline CDR1 SGHRS, CDR2 YFSETQ. This CDR3 has 14 residues. CDR3 coding DNA: TGCGCCAGCAGCTTAGCCGGGACAGAGGAGACCCAGTACTTC. Translated, it gives CASSLAGTEETQYF.

CDR3 in amino acids: CASSEGGPSDTQYF. Written as DNA, the CDR3 is TGTGCCAGCAGTGAAGGGGGCCCCTCAGATACGCAGTATTTT. The V call is TRBV6-1, the J call TRBJ2-3; tentative D call: TRBD1 (5 bases). This CDR3 is 14 amino acids long. Germline V gives CDR1 MNHNS, CDR2 SASEGT. V was cut by 1 base and J by 4 bases, with 9 bases left in between.

The J gene is TRBJ2-5, the V gene TRBV6-5, with 8 positions matching TRBD2. Germline V CDR1 and CDR2: MNHEY, SVGAGI. The V gene end was trimmed by 5 bases and the J gene end by 4 bases; junction bases not matched to a gene: 9. The CDR3 consists of 15 residues. CDR3 DNA sequence: TGTGCCAGCAGTCCGGGACTAGTGGAGGGAGAGACCCAGTACTTC. Its translation: CASSPGLVEGETQYF.

The table lists this clone with a count of one. The chain has TRBV10-3 and TRBJ1-6, with D possibly being TRBD1 (5 bases). Germline V gives CDR1 ENHRY, CDR2 SYGVKD. The CDR3 extends over 14 amino acids. Trimming removed 6 bases from V and 2 bases from J, with 8 bases in between. In DNA form, the CDR3 reads TGTGCCATCAGGACGGACACCTATAATTCACCCCTCCACTTT. As protein: CAIRTDTYNSPLHF.

As to this clone: This sample includes further DNA sequences coding for the same CDR3. The chain combines TRBV5-1 with TRBJ2-7; TRBD1 matches 8 bases. Germline CDR1 is SGHRS and CDR2 is YFSETQ. The V and J ends lost 2 bases and 0 bases, in that order; junction bases with no gene match: 4. The CDR3 has 15 amino acids. The CDR3 DNA is TGCGCCAGCAGCTTAGCCGGGACAGGCTCCTACGAGCAGTACTTC. The encoded protein is CASSLAGTGSYEQYF. Using reference TRBV5-1 and TRBJ2-7 for the parts outside the CDR3, the full variable domain is KAGVTQTPRYLIKTRGQQVTLSCSPISGHRSVSWYQQTPGQGLQFLFEYFSETQRNKGNFPGRFSGRQFSNSRSEMNVSTLELGDSALYLCASSLAGTGSYEQYFGPGTRLTVT.

This clone has just a few counts. This chain links TRBV5-6 with TRBJ2-7, with 11 nucleotides matching TRBD2. J gave up 0 bases and V 4 bases, and 9 bases lay outside the gene matches. Germline CDR1 SGHDT, CDR2 YYEEEE. This CDR3 is built from 17 residues. The CDR3 loop is CASSPGTSGIISYEQYF. The CDR3 bases are TGTGCCAGCAGCCCCGGGACTAGCGGCATCATCTCCTACGAGCAGTACTTC.